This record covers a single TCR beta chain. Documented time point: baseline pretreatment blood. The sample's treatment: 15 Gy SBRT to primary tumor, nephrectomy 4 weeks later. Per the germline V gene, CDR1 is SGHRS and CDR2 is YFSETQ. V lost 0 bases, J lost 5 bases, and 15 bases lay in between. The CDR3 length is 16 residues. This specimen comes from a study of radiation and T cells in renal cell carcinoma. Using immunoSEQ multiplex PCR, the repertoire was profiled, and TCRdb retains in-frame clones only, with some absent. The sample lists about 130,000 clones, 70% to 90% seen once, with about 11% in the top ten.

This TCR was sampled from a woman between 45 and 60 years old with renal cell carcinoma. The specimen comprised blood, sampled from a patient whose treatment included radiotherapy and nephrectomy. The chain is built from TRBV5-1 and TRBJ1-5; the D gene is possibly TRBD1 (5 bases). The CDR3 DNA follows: TGCGCCAGCAGCTTGGGTGGGCAGGGAAGGGATCAGCCCCAGCATTTT. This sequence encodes CASSLGGQGRDQPQHF.